The next 21 T cell receptor beta chains were all read from a single sample in a study of T-cell reconstitution after alpha-beta-depleted transplantation in children. The TCRbeta library was prepared with unique molecular identifiers. Via MiXCR, TCRdb re-called the PCR reads, giving one row per CDR3 protein. The data show hundreds of thousands of distinct CDR3 sequences, around 13% seen once. The starting material was PBMCs, obtained before TCRalphabeta/CD19-depleted stem cell transplant. The receptor source for this set is a girl aged 2 to 10 with congenital amegakaryocytic thrombocytopenia, due to receive a stem cell transplant.

This clonotype was observed a handful of times. This sequence joins TRBV15 and TRBJ2-1, with D uncertain. Germline CDR1 is LNHNV and CDR2 is YYDKDF (reference sequence). The length of the CDR3 is 13 residues. The V end lost 8 bases, the J end lost 1 base, and 9 bases lay between the germline ends. CDR3 in DNA: TGTGCCACCGGTCGCGAGTCCTACAATGAGCAGTTCTTC. Translation gives CATGRESYNEQFF.

This clonotype appeared a single time. The V gene is TRBV30, the J gene TRBJ2-7; 7 bases are a match to TRBD1. After removal of 0 bases from V and 3 bases from J, the junction contained 5 bases not matched to a gene. Germline V CDR1 and CDR2: GTSNPN, SVGIG (reference sequence). This CDR3 has 14 amino acids. The CDR3 protein is CAWSVGRQGYEQYF. The CDR3 region has the DNA TGTGCCTGGAGTGTAGGGAGACAGGGCTACGAGCAGTACTTC. Full variable domain (rest looked up from reference TRBV30 and TRBJ2-7): SQTIHQWPATLVQPVGSPLSLECTVEGTSNPNLYWYRQAAGRGLQLLFYSVGIGQISSEVPQNLSASRPQDRQFILSSKKLLLSDSGFYLCAWSVGRQGYEQYFGPGTRLTVT.

The chain joins TRBV29-1 to TRBJ2-2, with TRBD2 matching over 9 bases. This CDR3 region has 14 residues. Germline-derived CDR1 and CDR2 are SQVTM and ANQGSEA. V trimming: 4 bases; J trimming: 7 bases; junction bases outside the gene matches: 7. CDR3 loop: CSVGRAGGIGELFF. The CDR3 DNA sequence: TGCAGCGTTGGAAGGGCGGGAGGGATCGGGGAGCTGTTTTTT.

The chain recombines TRBV15 with TRBJ2-1, with 7 bases identical to TRBD2. V dropped 0 bases and J dropped 3; count of bases not matched to a gene: 5. Looked up from germline, CDR1 is LNHNV and CDR2 is YYDKDF (reference sequence). This CDR3 has 16 residues. The DNA for the CDR3 is TGTGCCACCAGCAGAGAGGCGAGCGGGGTCTACAATGAGCAGTTCTTC. Translating it yields CATSREASGVYNEQFF. Using reference TRBV15 and TRBJ2-1 for the parts outside the CDR3, the full variable domain is DAMVIQNPRYQVTQFGKPVTLSCSQTLNHNVMYWYQQKSSQAPKLLFHYYDKDFNNEADTPDNFQSRRPNTSFCFLDIRSPGLGDTAMYLCATSREASGVYNEQFFGPGTRLTVL.

A single count supports this clonotype. V gene TRBV20-1 combines with J gene TRBJ2-7, with 7 bases identical to TRBD1. V dropped 0 bases and J dropped 0; count of bases not matched to a gene: 5. Germline CDR1 DFQATT, CDR2 SNEGSKA (reference sequence). This CDR3 has 15 amino acids. The CDR3 loop is CSARDPGTASYEQYF. The CDR3 DNA reads TGCAGTGCTAGAGATCCCGGGACAGCCTCCTACGAGCAGTACTTC.

Notes on this clonotype: A read error may explain this, as a much larger clone is one base away. V is TRBV6-5 and J is TRBJ1-4; D is unresolved. This CDR3 has 11 residues. Per germline, CDR1 MNHEY and CDR2 SVGAGI. Trimming took off 10 bases at V and 5 bases at J, with 8 bases between the two ends. The chain's CDR3 is CANRYNEKLFF. CDR3 bases: TGTGCCAACAGATACAATGAAAAACTGTTTTTT.

This chain joins TRBV20-1 and TRBJ2-3; D remains unclear. V lost 5 bases and J lost 4, with 10 bases in between. CDR1 is DFQATT and CDR2 is SNEGSKA in the germline V gene (reference sequence). This CDR3 has 12 amino acids. The CDR3 DNA sequence: TGCAGTGCTTATAAGGACCCAGATACGCAGTATTTT. Protein product: CSAYKDPDTQYF.

This clonotype has a handful of counts. Here the CDR3 DNA reads TGCAGTGCTAGAGATCGAACCAGGAGCGATGAGCAGTTCTTC. Amino acid sequence: CSARDRTRSDEQFF. The chain uses TRBV20-1 and TRBJ2-1; D unclear. This CDR3 has 14 amino acids. The germline V gene has CDR1 DFQATT and CDR2 SNEGSKA (reference sequence). Trimming removed 0 bases from V and 8 bases from J, with 14 bases in between.

This clonotype was recorded many times. The J gene is TRBJ2-1, the V gene TRBV20-1; TRBD2 agrees at 11 bases. Germline V lookup: CDR1 DFQATT, CDR2 SNEGSKA (reference sequence). J gave up 4 bases and V 1 base, and 3 bases lay outside the gene matches. The length of the CDR3 is 15 residues. The CDR3, as DNA: TGCAGTGCTAGAGGGCCTAGCGGGAGGTACAATGAGCAGTTCTTC. Translation: CSARGPSGRYNEQFF.

This clonotype was counted a few times. The chain recombines TRBV20-1 with TRBJ2-7, with 8 bases lining up with TRBD1. Trimming at V came to 6 bases and at J to 2 bases, leaving 6 bases not matched to a gene. CDR1 DFQATT and CDR2 SNEGSKA come from the germline V gene (reference sequence). The CDR3 has 13 amino acids. The DNA for the CDR3 is TGCAGTGCAACGGACAGGGACCCCTACGAGCAGTACTTC. It encodes CSATDRDPYEQYF.

This clonotype was recorded many times. V and J are TRBV28 and TRBJ2-3; 8 bases agree with TRBD1. Germline V gene lookup returns CDR1 MDHEN and CDR2 SYDVKM. Germline trimming cut 4 bases from V and 6 bases from J; bases unmatched to any gene: 9. The CDR3 totals 15 residues. CDR3 in amino acids: CASSSYQGAEDTQYF. In DNA, the CDR3 is TGTGCCAGCAGTTCATACCAGGGGGCTGAGGATACGCAGTATTTT.

A word on this clonotype: Its ends do not fully match the called genes, so a read error is possible. The chain links TRBV20-1 to TRBJ2-3; no firm D call. Germline-derived CDR1 and CDR2 are DFQATT and SNEGSKA (reference sequence). The CDR3 has 13 amino acids. CDR3 in DNA: TGCAGTGCTAGAGTGTCGCCCACATATACGCAGTATTTT. This translates into CSARVSPTYTQYF.

This clonotype came up a few times. The V gene is TRBV5-1, the J gene TRBJ2-4; 9 bases map to TRBD1. The germline gives CDR1 SGHRS, CDR2 YFSETQ. The V and J ends lost 4 bases and 8 bases, in that order; junction bases with no gene match: 16. The CDR3 is made up of 17 amino acids. In nucleotides, the CDR3 is TGCGCCAGCAGCCTCTCGGGACAGGGAATGGGAGTTGACATTCAGTACTTC. It codes for CASSLSGQGMGVDIQYF.

This clonotype was seen only a few times. This chain connects TRBV6-5 to TRBJ2-5; no clear D. V lost 6 bases to trimming and J lost 4 bases, with 12 bases between them. This CDR3 has 13 amino acids. CDR1 and CDR2 (germline): MNHEY, SVGAGI. The CDR3: CASSYRSVETQYF. The DNA for the CDR3 is TGTGCCAGCAGCTACAGATCAGTAGAGACCCAGTACTTC.

There are many counts of this clonotype. CDR3 sequence: CASSPLYGGNEQFF. DNA for the CDR3: TGTGCCAGCAGTCCCCTTTACGGGGGCAATGAGCAGTTCTTC. This chain uses TRBV27 with TRBJ2-1; D is perhaps TRBD2 (6 bases). The V end was cut by 5 bases, the J end by 6 bases, with 14 bases between. Germline values: CDR1 MNHEY, CDR2 SMNVEV (reference sequence). This CDR3 spans 14 amino acids.

This clonotype was counted at least ten times. The V gene is TRBV20-1, the J gene TRBJ2-2; TRBD2 is a possible D gene (5 bases). This CDR3 has 13 residues. The ends were cut back, 6 bases at V and 5 bases at J, with 13 bases in the middle. Looked up from germline, CDR1 is DFQATT and CDR2 is SNEGSKA (reference sequence). The CDR3 nucleotides read TGCAGTGCCATAGCGATGTCGACCGGGGAGCTGTTTTTT. Residues: CSAIAMSTGELFF.

In regard to this clonotype: A much larger clone differs from this one at a single base, so this may be a read error. This chain connects TRBV5-1 to TRBJ2-1, with D tentatively TRBD1 (6 bases). V gave up 4 bases and J gave up 0 bases, with 11 bases separating them. This CDR3 comprises 15 residues. Germline V CDR1 and CDR2: SGHRS, YFSETQ. CDR3 sequence: CASSVGQRSYNEQFF. The CDR3 nucleotides read TGCGCCAGCAGCGTGGGACAACGCTCCTACAATGAGCAGTTCTTC.

In the case of this clonotype: This could be a read error, since a much larger clone is one nucleotide away. The chain joins TRBV5-1 to TRBJ1-1; TRBD1 matches 9 bases. This CDR3 has 13 residues. J lost 6 bases, V lost 2 bases, and 2 bases had no gene match. Germline CDR1 and CDR2: SGHRS and YFSETQ. The CDR3 reads CASSLQGAPEAFF. The CDR3 bases are TGCGCCAGCAGCTTACAGGGGGCACCTGAAGCTTTCTTT.

This clonotype has just a few counts. The V and J genes are TRBV20-1 and TRBJ2-5; D call uncertain. V shed 0 bases and J shed 7 bases, with 21 bases lying between them. The CDR3 runs to 16 residues. Germline V gene lookup returns CDR1 DFQATT and CDR2 SNEGSKA (reference sequence). The chain's CDR3 is CSARESLWAASGTQYF. DNA of the CDR3: TGCAGTGCTAGAGAGAGCCTGTGGGCAGCCTCAGGGACCCAGTACTTC.

The chain has TRBV27 and TRBJ2-1; unclear D gene. The germline V gene encodes CDR1 MNHEY and CDR2 SMNVEV (reference sequence). This CDR3 has 15 amino acids. V lost 6 bases, J lost 4 bases, and 16 bases lay in between. CDR3 amino acids: CASRKTRSLYNEQFF. In DNA, the CDR3 is TGTGCCAGCAGGAAGACAAGATCCCTTTACAATGAGCAGTTCTTC.

This clonotype was recorded at least ten times. The genes are TRBV27 and TRBJ2-3; D might be TRBD1 (6 bases). The CDR3 has 20 amino acids. V shed 7 bases and J shed 3 bases, with 32 bases lying between them. CDR1 is MNHEY, CDR2 SMNVEV, per germline (reference sequence). The CDR3 coding sequence is TGTGCCAGCAATTCCAAATTCAAATGGTGGGGGCTAGAGGGAACAGATACGCAGTATTTT. Translation gives CASNSKFKWWGLEGTDTQYF.